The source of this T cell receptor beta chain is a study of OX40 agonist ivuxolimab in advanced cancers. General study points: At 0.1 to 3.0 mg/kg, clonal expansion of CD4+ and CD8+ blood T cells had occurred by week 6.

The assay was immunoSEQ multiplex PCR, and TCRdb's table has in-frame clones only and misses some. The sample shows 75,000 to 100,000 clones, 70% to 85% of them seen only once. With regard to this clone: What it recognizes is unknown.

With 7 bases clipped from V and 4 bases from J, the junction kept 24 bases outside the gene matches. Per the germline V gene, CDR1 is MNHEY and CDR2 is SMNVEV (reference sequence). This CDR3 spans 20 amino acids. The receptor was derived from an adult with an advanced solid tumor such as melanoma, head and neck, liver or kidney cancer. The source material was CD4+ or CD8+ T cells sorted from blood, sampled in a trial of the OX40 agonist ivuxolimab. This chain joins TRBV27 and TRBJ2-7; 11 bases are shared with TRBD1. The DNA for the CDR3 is TGTGCCAGCACCCCACTACTCCGGGACAGGGGGGCTATTCTGAGGTACGAGCAGTACTTC. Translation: CASTPLLRDRGAILRYEQYF.